These 9 T cell receptor beta chains originate from one sample sequenced in a study of cytomegalovirus exposure and HLA in healthy donors. 60 Vbeta and 13 Jbeta primers were used in PCR. Produced via immunoSEQ multiplex PCR; TCRdb's table is partial and in-frame only. This sample has around 160,000 clones, with around four fifths found just once. The sample was PBMCs. The receptors here all came from a man in his forties or fifties in good health and CMV-seropositive.

DNA of the CDR3: TGCGCCAGCAGCTTGGATAGCTGGACTAATGAAAAACTGTTTTTT. It translates to CASSLDSWTNEKLFF. The chain has TRBV5-1 and TRBJ1-4; no clear D. CDR3 size: 15 residues. Germline V lookup: CDR1 SGHRS, CDR2 YFSETQ. Trimming removed 0 bases at V and 2 bases at J, with 8 bases between. The whole variable domain, remainder taken from reference TRBV5-1 and TRBJ1-4, is KAGVTQTPRYLIKTRGQQVTLSCSPISGHRSVSWYQQTPGQGLQFLFEYFSETQRNKGNFPGRFSGRQFSNSRSEMNVSTLELGDSALYLCASSLDSWTNEKLFFGSGTQLSVL.

This chain connects TRBV11-2 to TRBJ2-5; weak D call: TRBD1 (8 bases). The germline gives CDR1 SGHAT, CDR2 FQNNGV. The CDR3 totals 15 residues. Trimming took 4 bases from V and 3 from J, leaving 15 bases between them. CDR3: CASSSGQGGKETQYF. The CDR3 DNA sequence: TGTGCCAGCAGCTCCGGACAGGGAGGGAAAGAGACCCAGTACTTC. Complete variable domain (other parts from reference TRBV11-2 and TRBJ2-5): EAGVAQSPRYKIIEKRQSVAFWCNPISGHATLYWYQQILGQGPKLLIQFQNNGVVDDSQLPKDRFSAERLKGVDSTLKIQPAKLEDSAVYLCASSSGQGGKETQYFGPGTRLLVL.

The rearrangement joins TRBV5-5 to TRBJ1-5; D is perhaps TRBD1 (5 bases). V lost 4 bases to trimming and J lost 6 bases, with 14 bases between them. The CDR3 contains 14 residues. Germline V gene lookup returns CDR1 SGHKS and CDR2 YYEKEE (reference sequence). In DNA, the CDR3 is TGTGCCAGCAGCCCCTTTGGGGGAGGTCAGCCCCAGCATTTT. Residues: CASSPFGGGQPQHF.

V gene TRBV28 combines with J gene TRBJ1-1; 7 bases line up with TRBD1. This CDR3 comprises 15 residues. V lost 5 bases and J lost 1; bases outside the gene matches: 7. Per the germline V gene, CDR1 is MDHEN and CDR2 is SYDVKM. Here the CDR3 reads CASSPTGLGNTEAFF. DNA for the CDR3: TGTGCCAGCAGTCCGACAGGGTTGGGGAACACTGAAGCTTTCTTT. Variable domain in full (rest from reference TRBV28 and TRBJ1-1): DVKVTQSSRYLVKRTGEKVFLECVQDMDHENMFWYRQDPGLGLRLIYFSYDVKMKEKGDIPEGYSVSREKKERFSLILESASTNQTSMYLCASSPTGLGNTEAFFGQGTRLTVV.

The chain combines TRBV5-1 with TRBJ1-6; 9 bases line up with TRBD1. Germline CDR1 SGHRS, CDR2 YFSETQ. V gave up 2 bases and J gave up 7 bases; unmatched junction bases: 4. This CDR3 spans 15 amino acids. DNA for the CDR3: TGCGCCAGCAGCTTTGGGGACAGGGTGAATTCACCCCTCCACTTT. It specifies CASSFGDRVNSPLHF.

This sequence joins TRBV29-1 and TRBJ2-1, with a tentative D call TRBD2 (6 bases). V shed 7 bases and J shed 7 bases, with 17 bases lying between them. CDR1 is SQVTM and CDR2 is ANQGSEA in the germline V gene. The CDR3 spans 13 residues. This chain's CDR3 is CSAILDYANEQFF. The CDR3 coding sequence is TGCAGCGCCATTCTGGACTACGCAAATGAGCAGTTCTTC.

This chain joins TRBV13 and TRBJ1-2; D might be TRBD1 (5 bases). The CDR3 contains 15 residues. CDR1 PRHDT and CDR2 FYEKMQ come from the germline V gene (reference sequence). The V end was cut by 1 base, the J end by 5 bases, with 14 bases between. The CDR3 DNA is TGTGCCAGCAGCTTAGAGGGCAGGGAAGGATATGGCTACACCTTC. It yields the protein CASSLEGREGYGYTF.

A few counts support this clone. The chain combines TRBV5-6 with TRBJ2-1; possible D gene TRBD1, 6 bases. The CDR3 covers 16 residues. The germline CDR1 and CDR2 sequences are SGHDT and YYEEEE. Trimming pared 4 bases from V and 3 bases from J, leaving 17 bases between. In nucleotides, the CDR3 is TGTGCCAGCAGCACATGGACAGTTGGCATCTACAATGAGCAGTTCTTC. It codes for CASSTWTVGIYNEQFF.

This sequence joins TRBV7-9 and TRBJ2-2; 7 bases map to TRBD1. Per germline, CDR1 SEHNR and CDR2 FQNEAQ (reference sequence). The CDR3 contains 15 residues. The junction had 0 bases not matched to a gene; V was cut back by 1 base and J by 1 base. The DNA for the CDR3 is TGTGCCAGCAGCTTAGGACAGGGGAACACCGGGGAGCTGTTTTTT. Translated, it gives CASSLGQGNTGELFF.